This T cell receptor (beta chain) was recorded in a study of cytomegalovirus exposure and HLA in healthy donors (TCRdb year 2017). Describing the broader study: According to an earlier analysis of 587 of the donors, some 180 million T cells yielded 120 million or so unique TCR beta sequences and approximately 280 Gb of sequence data. Roughly 300 gigabases of sequencing data and approximately 93 million unique TCR sequences were included in an early release covering several hundred HLA-typed donors. The genetic ancestry cluster associated with self-reported Caucasian donors included over 65% of the 350 to 500 genotyped donors. The study aimed to test whether signatures of past pathogen exposure could be identified by cataloging public T cell receptors. The study used immunosequencing to profile the T cell repertoires of approximately 690 subjects and linked those repertoires to cytomegalovirus serostatus. Besides the first cohort of 550 to 750 subjects, a separate validation cohort made up of 95 to 150 different subjects was used. To predict cytomegalovirus infection status, the study brought together high-throughput TCR immunosequencing, statistical association of individual TCRs with disease status, and machine learning. A later analysis re-examined previously published TCR beta repertoires from over 500 donors and added high-resolution HLA genotyping to investigate patterns of TCR occurrence. In the later analysis, no new phenotypic data were used to find candidate immune exposures; instead, reliance was placed on TCR beta sequences and their occurrence across donors. An earlier analysis of approximately 580 of the donors used high-throughput TCR beta sequencing to judge whether each TCR beta V gene segment behaved as functional or pseudogenic. Alongside the repertoire data, information on donor age, sex, ethnicity and CMV serostatus was compiled. In a later genetic analysis, genome-wide SNP genotypes for about 65% of the roughly 670 donors were used, and that subset was treated as a discovery cohort. Every discovery cohort repertoire had been produced on one sequencing platform. Both class I and class II loci were covered by HLA typing, at four-digit resolution. Typing coverage differed by locus: A, B, C, DRB1 and DQB1 were typed in about 629-630 donors, DQA1 in 500 to 550, DPA1 in nearly 610, and DPB1 in around 490. Roughly five DR-DQ haplotypes were treated as single units for association and clustering because of strong linkage in the cohort. Among under 450 genotyped donors of the cohort, an average of roughly 240,000 unique TCR beta nucleotide sequences were sequenced per donor, around 20% of them non-productive.

Concerning this clone: The antigen it recognizes is unknown. It has no much larger one-base neighbor in the sample; base qualities were not kept.

Results the study describes overall, beyond this receptor: Because the 87-base-pair reads could not distinguish some IMGT-functional V segments, including TRBV6-2 and TRBV6-3, those segments were excluded. When HLA alleles, especially DR and DQ, strongly co-occurred, TCR associations were difficult to assign to individual alleles. Most TCR sequences were observed very rarely across donors, whereas some public TCRs were present in many individuals. The classifier was reported to diagnose cytomegalovirus status with high specificity and sensitivity in both the original cohort and the validation cohort. It was suggested by the authors that the approach could potentially be generalized to other disease states and immunological phenotypes. Linkage disequilibrium might explain the correlated functional status among segregating V segments, but an unknown experimental factor could not be ruled out. A group of highly shared sequence variants was considered likely to be a technical artifact of the sequencing pipeline. The study listed 150 to 200 TCR beta chains as associated with cytomegalovirus. In a later analysis, the rate of TCR association differed among HLA loci, with DRB1 alleles having the most associated TCRs and HLA-C alleles having the fewest. Most CMV-associated TCR beta chains appeared to be HLA-restricted in a later analysis, and the HLA associations seemed to be driven largely by CMV exposure. A further reported finding was that TCR beta sequences accurately predicted the HLA-A and HLA-B alleles for most subjects in the first cohort. A later analysis reported that several top co-occurrence clusters appeared linked to parvovirus B19, influenza, CMV and Epstein-Barr virus. A later genetic analysis reported fewer N-insertions in productive TCRs among donors in an Asian-associated ancestry cluster than the approximately 700-donor mean. V-gene and J-gene trimming of TCR beta chains was associated with a missense DCLRE1C variant in a later genetic analysis, and the association was replicated in an independent cohort. The presence/absence analyses assumed that sequencing depth was roughly uniform across donors, and that assumption may not be true. HLA typing was unavailable for some donors at each locus, so association tests used only the typed subset. In a later analysis, HLA-associated TCR beta chains were found to be more clonally expanded and to have lower generation probabilities than equally common non-associated chains. Specific HLA alleles were associated with around 18,000 TCR beta sequences at a false discovery rate of 0.05 in a later analysis. In vitro tests confirmed that a few of the cytomegalovirus-associated TCR beta chains recognize cytomegalovirus antigens. Immune exposure information for the cohort was limited to CMV serostatus. In this cohort, only TCR beta chains were sequenced, and detectable features were limited by the absence of alpha or paired-chain data. Over 15 rarely observed V segments, including chromosome 9 orphons, were excluded from the earlier analysis of about 500 of the donors because counts were too low. Broadly in line with IMGT annotations, most TCR beta V segments showed up in productive rearrangements about 87% or about 30% of the time in an earlier analysis of some 590 of the donors.

The cohort consisted of 670 or so healthy bone marrow donors. At the time of sampling, all cohort members were nominally healthy, though unrecorded immune exposures were likely present. The donor tested CMV seronegative, placing the donor among the 350 or so seronegative members of the cohort. Every donor gave a peripheral blood sample, and the peripheral blood mononuclear cells from that sample were used for TCR beta sequencing. The Qiagen DNeasy Blood Extraction Kit was used to extract genomic DNA from the blood cell samples. From a lookup of the germline V gene, CDR1 and CDR2 are SGHRS and YFSETQ. The CDR3 starts with the cysteine, ends with the phenylalanine, and has 14 residues. Only CDR3 DNA remains: 42 bases, in frame from the first base. V loses 0 bases of germline sequence and J loses 2 bases, and the interval between the two ends is 7 bases. The method behind the library was the immunoSEQ multiplex PCR assay. For the multiplex PCR, a mixture combining 60 forward primers for TCR Vbeta segments and 13 reverse primers for TCR Jbeta segments was used. The CDR3 region of rearranged TCR beta genes was amplified from genomic DNA with a multiplex PCR assay. Amplified TCR beta libraries were sequenced as 87-base-pair reads on the Illumina HiSeq System. The published analysis was carried out like this. A later analysis counted approximately 74 million unique TCR beta chains across the 666 repertoires, and some 12 million of these chains were shared by at least two donors. Raw reads were error-corrected and collapsed into unique sequences by a nearest-neighbor algorithm in which closely related sequences were merged to remove PCR and sequencing errors. CDR3 sequences were aligned to IMGT reference sequences to assign V, D and J gene segments. For a sequence to be retained, at least a six-nucleotide match to both a V gene segment and a J gene segment was required. Rearrangements were classified as productive when the CDR3 lacked stop codons and remained in frame with V and J, and all other rearrangements were classified as non-productive. Following IMGT convention, CDR3 was defined as the stretch from the second conserved V-encoded cysteine up to the conserved J-encoded phenylalanine. The earlier analysis of 587 of the donors excluded any sequence lacking an unambiguous match to a single V gene segment. In an earlier analysis of some 590 of the donors, a V segment was called functional when productive rearrangements were above 56.7%, and segregating when the standard deviation between donors exceeded 5%. A statistical classification framework was built to diagnose cytomegalovirus status from the catalog of TCR beta chain sequences. V and J gene assignment, in a later analysis, came from comparing TCR nucleotide sequences with IMGT/GENE-DB human TR gene sequences. The TCRdist pipeline was used in a later analysis to assign CDR3 sequences and most-parsimonious VDJ recombination scenarios. In a later analysis, every TCR beta chain was defined by the combination of its CDR3 amino acid sequence and its V-gene family, and reads without a unique V-gene family were dropped. To address suspected cross-contamination and a sequencing artifact, a later analysis removed a few hundred highly shared, low-generation-probability nucleotide sequences. For each public chain, a later analysis derived a clonal expansion index from normalized ranks of inferred template counts within each repertoire. In a later analysis, generation probabilities were computed with a VDJ recombination model fitted to out-of-frame rearrangements, and the resulting probabilities were checked against IGoR. In a later analysis, TCR-TCR, TCR-HLA and TCR-CMV co-occurrence was scored with hypergeometric tests, and a repertoire-size bias correction was applied to TCR pairs. False discovery rates were estimated in a later analysis by permuting HLA or CMV assignments 20 times. In a later analysis, co-occurring TCRs were grouped with DBSCAN, and TCRdist sequence similarity was added when clustering was performed within HLA-allele-positive subsets. Co-occurrence clustering excluded repertoires with fewer than 30,000 or more than 120,000 public chains, plus five with anomalous nucleotide sharing. The table was pulled from immuneACCESS by TCRdb, which kept in-frame rearrangements only. Such tables lose some clones; where checked, under half of the loss comes from unresolved V genes, and the rest has no known cause. V and J calls and clone size are copied from that table; D and trimming were computed from the DNA. The sample records approximately 140,000 clones, 82% of which are singletons. The ten largest clonotypes hold approximately 2.3% of the sample.

Source material: PBMCs. The receptor's source is a male donor in good health and CMV-seronegative. The V gene is TRBV5-1 and the J gene is TRBJ2-3; the D gene remains uncertain. The encoded CDR3 is CASSLEPPTDTQYF. The base sequence is TGCGCCAGCAGCTTGGAGCCCCCCACAGATACGCAGTATTTT.